The sample holds a few counts of the clone carrying this TCR beta chain. These data are taken from a study of T cells in Graves' hyperthyroidism and ophthalmopathy. The diagnoses drew upon clinical symptoms, serum thyroxine and TRAb, thyroid ultrasound and orbital computed tomography. Template material for amplifying TCR beta CDR3 regions consisted of RNA transcripts. HTBI primers drove first-round RT-PCR of the TCR CDR3. One entry per CDR3 protein results from TCRdb running MiXCR on the multiplex PCR reads. The sample has fewer than 650,000 distinct CDR3 sequences; 14% are singletons. This sequence originates from a middle-aged woman with Graves' hyperthyroidism. Specimen: blood.

The CDR3 reads CASSVGSVANYGYTF. CDR3 DNA: TGTGCCAGCAGCGTAGGGAGCGTTGCTAACTATGGCTACACCTTC. This sequence joins TRBV9 and TRBJ1-2; no definite D call. Germline values: CDR1 SGDLS, CDR2 YYNGEE. V lost 0 bases, J lost 0 bases, and 9 bases lay in between. The CDR3 contains 15 residues.